The clone carrying this T cell receptor (beta chain) has only one observation. No antigen is known for it. The data were obtained in a study of CD8 T cells in Susac syndrome. Study-wide results and limits: CD4+ T cell repertoires in Susac syndrome lacked clonal expansion.

A quantity of roughly 0.5 to 1 ug RNA underwent reverse transcription using random hexamers. TCRdb recomputed calls from the immunoSEQ multiplex PCR reads with MiXCR, one row per CDR3 protein. This sample has about 210,000 distinct CDR3 sequences, with about 94% found just once. The source of this sequence is a human donor with Susac syndrome. Sequencing input: CD4+ T cells from PBMCs.

This CDR3 reads CATSRQGGNQPQHF. The DNA for the CDR3 is TGTGCCACCAGCAGGCAGGGTGGCAATCAGCCCCAGCATTTT. V usage is TRBV15 and J usage is TRBJ1-5; perhaps TRBD1 as D (5 bases). V lost 3 bases and J 2 bases, leaving 8 bases between the germline ends. The CDR3 consists of 14 residues. Germline values: CDR1 LNHNV, CDR2 YYDKDF (reference sequence).